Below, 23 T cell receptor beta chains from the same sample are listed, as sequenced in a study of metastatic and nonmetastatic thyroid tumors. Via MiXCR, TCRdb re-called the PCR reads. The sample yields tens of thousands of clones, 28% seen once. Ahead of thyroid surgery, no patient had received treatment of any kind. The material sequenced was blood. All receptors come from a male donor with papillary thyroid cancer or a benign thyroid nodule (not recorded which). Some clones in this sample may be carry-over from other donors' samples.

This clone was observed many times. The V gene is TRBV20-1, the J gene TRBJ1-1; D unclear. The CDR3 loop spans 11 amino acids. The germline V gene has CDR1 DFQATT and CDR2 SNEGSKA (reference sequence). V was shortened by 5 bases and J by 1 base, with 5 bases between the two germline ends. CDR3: CSALGNTEAFF. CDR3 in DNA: TGCAGTGCTTTAGGGAACACTGAAGCTTTCTTT.

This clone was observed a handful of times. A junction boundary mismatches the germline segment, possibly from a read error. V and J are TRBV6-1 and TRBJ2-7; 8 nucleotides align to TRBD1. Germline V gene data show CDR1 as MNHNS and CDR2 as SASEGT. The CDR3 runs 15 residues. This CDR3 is CASIAGTGASYEHYF. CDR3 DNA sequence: TGTGCCAGCATAGCCGGGACAGGCGCTTCCTACGAGCATTACTTC.

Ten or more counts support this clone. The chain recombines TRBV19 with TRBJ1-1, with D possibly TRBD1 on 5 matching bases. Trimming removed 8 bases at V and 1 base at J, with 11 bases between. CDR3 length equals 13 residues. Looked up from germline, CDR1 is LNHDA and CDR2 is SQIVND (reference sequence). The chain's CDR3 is CASGSDRNTEAFF. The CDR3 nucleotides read TGTGCCAGTGGTTCCGACAGGAACACTGAAGCTTTCTTT.

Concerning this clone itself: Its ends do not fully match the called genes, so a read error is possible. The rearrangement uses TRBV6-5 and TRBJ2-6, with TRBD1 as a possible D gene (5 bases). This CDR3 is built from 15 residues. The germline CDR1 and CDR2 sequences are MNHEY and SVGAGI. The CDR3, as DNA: TGTCCCATCAGTCTACAGGTGTCTGTGGCCAACGTCCTGACTTTC. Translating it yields CPISLQVSVANVLTF.

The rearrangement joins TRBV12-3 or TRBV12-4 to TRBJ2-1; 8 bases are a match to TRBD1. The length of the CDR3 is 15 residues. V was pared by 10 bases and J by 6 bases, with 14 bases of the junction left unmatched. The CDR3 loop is CAIRATGGTGNEQFF. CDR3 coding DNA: TGTGCCATCAGGGCCACAGGGGGTACTGGCAATGAGCAGTTCTTC.

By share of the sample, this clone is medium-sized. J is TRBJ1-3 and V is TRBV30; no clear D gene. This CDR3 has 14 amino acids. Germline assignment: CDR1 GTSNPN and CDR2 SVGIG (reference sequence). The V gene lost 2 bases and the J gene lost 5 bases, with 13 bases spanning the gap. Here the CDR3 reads CAWSSGSARNTIYF. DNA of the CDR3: TGTGCCTGGAGTTCGGGATCAGCTCGAAACACCATATATTTT.

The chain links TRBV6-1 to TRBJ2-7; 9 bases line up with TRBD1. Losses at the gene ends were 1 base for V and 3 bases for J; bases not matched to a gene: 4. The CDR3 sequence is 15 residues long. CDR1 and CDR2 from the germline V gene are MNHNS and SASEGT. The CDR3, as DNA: TGTGCCAGCAGTGAAGAGATGACAGGGGGCTACGAGCAGTACTTC. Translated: CASSEEMTGGYEQYF.

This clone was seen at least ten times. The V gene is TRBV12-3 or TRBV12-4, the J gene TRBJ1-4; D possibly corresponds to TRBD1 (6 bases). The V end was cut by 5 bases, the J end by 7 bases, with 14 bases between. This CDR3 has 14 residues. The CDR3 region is CASSETGSGEKLFF. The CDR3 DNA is TGTGCCAGCAGTGAAACAGGGTCGGGTGAAAAACTGTTTTTT.

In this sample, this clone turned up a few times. CDR3 in amino acids: CASSDKSTVWNQPQHF. CDR3 in DNA: TGTGCCAGCAGTGACAAAAGTACAGTATGGAATCAGCCCCAGCATTTT. The chain is built from TRBV6-1 and TRBJ1-5; D unresolved. The germline gives CDR1 MNHNS, CDR2 SASEGT. Trimming removed 3 bases from V and 4 bases from J, with 16 bases in between. CDR3 length: 16 amino acids.

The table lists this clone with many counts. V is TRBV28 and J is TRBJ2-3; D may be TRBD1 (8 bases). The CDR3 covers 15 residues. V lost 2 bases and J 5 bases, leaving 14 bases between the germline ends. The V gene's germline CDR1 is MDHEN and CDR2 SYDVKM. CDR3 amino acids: CASSLLQGGGDTQYF. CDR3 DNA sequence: TGTGCCAGCAGTTTACTACAGGGGGGGGGAGATACGCAGTATTTT.

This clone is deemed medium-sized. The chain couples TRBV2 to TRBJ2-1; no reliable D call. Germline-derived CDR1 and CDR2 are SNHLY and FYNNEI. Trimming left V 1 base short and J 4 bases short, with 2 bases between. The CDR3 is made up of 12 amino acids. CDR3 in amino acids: CASSEGYNEQFF. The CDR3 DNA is TGTGCCAGCAGTGAAGGATACAATGAGCAGTTCTTC.

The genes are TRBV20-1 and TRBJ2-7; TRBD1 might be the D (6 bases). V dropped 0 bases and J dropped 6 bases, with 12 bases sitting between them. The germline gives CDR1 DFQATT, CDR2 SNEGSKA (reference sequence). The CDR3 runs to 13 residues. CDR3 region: CSARDNRGFEQYF. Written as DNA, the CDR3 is TGCAGTGCTAGAGACAATAGGGGGTTCGAGCAGTACTTC.

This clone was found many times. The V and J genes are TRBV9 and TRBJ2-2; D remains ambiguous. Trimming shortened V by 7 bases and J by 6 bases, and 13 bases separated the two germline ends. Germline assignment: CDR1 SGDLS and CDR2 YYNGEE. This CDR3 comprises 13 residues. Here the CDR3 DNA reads TGTGCCAGCGGCACACGGTGGCCCGGGGAGCTGTTTTTT. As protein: CASGTRWPGELFF. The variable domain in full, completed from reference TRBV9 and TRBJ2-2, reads DSGVTQTPKHLITATGQRVTLRCSPRSGDLSVYWYQQSLDQGLQFLIQYYNGEERAKGNILERFSAQQFPDLHSELNLSSLELGDSALYFCASGTRWPGELFFGEGSRLTVL.

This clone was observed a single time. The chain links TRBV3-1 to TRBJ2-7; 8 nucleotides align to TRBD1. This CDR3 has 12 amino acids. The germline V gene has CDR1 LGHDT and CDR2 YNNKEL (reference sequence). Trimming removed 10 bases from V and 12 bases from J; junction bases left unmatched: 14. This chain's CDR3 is CANSQSVGTGYF. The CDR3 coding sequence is TGTGCCAATAGCCAATCAGTAGGGACAGGGTACTTC.

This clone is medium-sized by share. CDR3 in amino acids: CASSYLTSADTQYF. The CDR3 DNA reads TGTGCCAGCAGTTATCTGACTAGCGCTGATACGCAGTATTTT. The chain carries TRBV6-5 and TRBJ2-3; TRBD2 aligns across 8 bases. The CDR3 loop spans 14 amino acids. J gave up 6 bases and V 3 bases, and 5 bases lay outside the gene matches. Per germline, CDR1 MNHEY and CDR2 SVGAGI.

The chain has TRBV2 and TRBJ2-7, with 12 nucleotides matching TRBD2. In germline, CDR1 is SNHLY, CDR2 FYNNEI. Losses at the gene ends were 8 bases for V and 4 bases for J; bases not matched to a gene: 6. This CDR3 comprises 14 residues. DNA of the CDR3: TGTGCCAGCCTTGGACTAGCGGGAAGATACGAGCAGTACTTC. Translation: CASLGLAGRYEQYF. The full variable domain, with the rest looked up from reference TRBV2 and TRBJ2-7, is EPEVTQTPSHQVTQMGQEVILRCVPISNHLYFYWYRQILGQKVEFLVSFYNNEISEKSEIFDDQFSVERPDGSNFTLKIRSTKLEDSAMYFCASLGLAGRYEQYFGPGTRLTVT.

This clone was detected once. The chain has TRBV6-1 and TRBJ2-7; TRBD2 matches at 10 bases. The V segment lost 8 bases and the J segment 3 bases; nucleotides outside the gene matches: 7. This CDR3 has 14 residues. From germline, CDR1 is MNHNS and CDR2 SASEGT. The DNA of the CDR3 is TGTGCCAGCCCGGCTCTAGCGGGAGACTACGAGCAGTACTTC. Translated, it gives CASPALAGDYEQYF.

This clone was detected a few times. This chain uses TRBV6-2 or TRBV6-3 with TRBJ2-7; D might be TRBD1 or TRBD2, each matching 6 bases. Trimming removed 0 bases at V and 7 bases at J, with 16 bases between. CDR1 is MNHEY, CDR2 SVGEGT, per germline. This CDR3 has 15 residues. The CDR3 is CASSYSSGEAGEQYF. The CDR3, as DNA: TGTGCCAGCAGTTACTCATCAGGGGAGGCGGGAGAGCAGTACTTC.

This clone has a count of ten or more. The CDR3 nucleotides read TGTGCCAGCAGCTTGGAATCGGGAATGCGTGAGGATACGCAGTATTTT. The encoded protein is CASSLESGMREDTQYF. This chain uses TRBV5-4 with TRBJ2-3, with D perhaps matching TRBD2 (5 bases). Trimming removed 0 bases from V and 6 bases from J, with 17 bases in between. CDR1 and CDR2 (germline): SGHNT, YYREEE (reference sequence). The CDR3 has 16 residues.

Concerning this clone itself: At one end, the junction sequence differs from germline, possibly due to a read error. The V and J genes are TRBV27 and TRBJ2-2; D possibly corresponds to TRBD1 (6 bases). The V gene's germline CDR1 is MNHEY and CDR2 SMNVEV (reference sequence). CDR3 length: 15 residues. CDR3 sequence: CASSLSWTDTGEPFF. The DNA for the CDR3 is TGTGCCAGCAGTTTATCTTGGACAGACACCGGGGAGCCGTTTTTT.

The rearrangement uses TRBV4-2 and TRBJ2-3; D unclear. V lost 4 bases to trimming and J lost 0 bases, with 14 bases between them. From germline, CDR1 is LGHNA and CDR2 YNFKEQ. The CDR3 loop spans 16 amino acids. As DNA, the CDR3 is TGTGCCAGCAGCCCTGCGTGGGTCTCTAGCACAGATACGCAGTATTTT. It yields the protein CASSPAWVSSTDTQYF.

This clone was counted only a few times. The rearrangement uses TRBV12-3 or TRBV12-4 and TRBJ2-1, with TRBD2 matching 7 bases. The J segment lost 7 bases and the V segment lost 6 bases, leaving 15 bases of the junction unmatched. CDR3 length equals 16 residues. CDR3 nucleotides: TGTGCCAGCAGCCCTCTAGGTAGCGGGCGTAGGAATGAGCAGTTCTTC. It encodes CASSPLGSGRRNEQFF.

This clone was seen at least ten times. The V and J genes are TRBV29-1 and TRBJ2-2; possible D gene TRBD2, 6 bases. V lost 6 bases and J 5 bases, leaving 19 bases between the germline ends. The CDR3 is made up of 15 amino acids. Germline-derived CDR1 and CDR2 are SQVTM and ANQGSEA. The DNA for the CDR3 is TGCAGCGTGCGGAGAGGATGGCGGGATACCGGGGAGCTGTTTTTT. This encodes CSVRRGWRDTGELFF.